These 24 T cell receptor beta chains were sequenced from one sample in a study of CD8 T cells in ankylosing spondylitis. General observations from the study: Seven to nine highly homologous variants made up a TCR beta motif, and this motif appeared characteristic of ankylosing spondylitis blood.

The antigens of these receptors remain unknown. TCRdb passed the 5' RACE reads through MiXCR, listing each CDR3 protein once. This repertoire shows 450,000 to 550,000 distinct CDR3 sequences, under 5.5% found once; its top ten account for around 3.5%. The sample comprised blood, either unsorted or a sorted T cell fraction (not recorded which). The receptors derive from a male donor with ankylosing spondylitis.

This clonotype was detected many times. V gene TRBV6-6 combines with J gene TRBJ2-5, with 8 positions matching TRBD1. This CDR3 is 13 amino acids long. Germline CDR1 reads MNHNY; CDR2 reads SVGAGI (reference sequence). Trimming removed 10 bases from V and 5 bases from J; junction bases left unmatched: 9. This CDR3 is CATRDRWRETQYF. DNA for the CDR3: TGTGCCACCCGGGACAGGTGGAGGGAGACCCAGTACTTC.

This clonotype was seen at least ten times. The chain employs TRBV20-1 and TRBJ2-5; D possibly uses TRBD1 or TRBD2 (5 bases each). This CDR3 spans 12 amino acids. Trimming stripped 1 base from V and 10 bases from J, with 13 bases between. Germline assignment: CDR1 DFQATT and CDR2 SNEGSKA (reference sequence). CDR3 DNA: TGCAGTGCTAGAGTGAGGGGATGGGACCAGTACTTC. As protein: CSARVRGWDQYF.

This clonotype has at least ten counts. The V gene is TRBV9, the J gene TRBJ1-5, with D uncertain. V was pared by 0 bases and J by 0 bases, with 7 bases between. Germline loops: CDR1 SGDLS, CDR2 YYNGEE. There are 15 residues in the CDR3. This CDR3 is CASSVGPYSNQPQHF. CDR3 sequence (DNA): TGTGCCAGCAGCGTAGGTCCGTATAGCAATCAGCCCCAGCATTTT.

The chain joins TRBV12-3 or TRBV12-4 to TRBJ2-7, with D perhaps given as TRBD1 or TRBD2 (6 bases each). The V end lost 8 bases, the J end lost 6 bases, and 26 bases lay between the germline ends. This CDR3 region has 16 residues. The CDR3 reads CASGGGWRAETSEQYF. The CDR3 DNA reads as TGTGCCAGCGGGGGCGGGTGGAGGGCAGAAACCTCCGAGCAGTACTTC.

On this clonotype: This could be a read error, since a much larger clone is one nucleotide away. The rearrangement links TRBV6-1 to TRBJ2-3, with 7 nucleotides matching TRBD2. From germline, CDR1 is MNHNS and CDR2 SASEGT. V was clipped by 8 bases and J by 1 base; unmatched bases: 12. This CDR3 is 16 amino acids long. The CDR3: CASGGGLAARTDTQYF. The CDR3 nucleotides read TGTGCCAGCGGAGGAGGGCTAGCGGCTCGCACAGATACGCAGTATTTT.

This clonotype showed up many times. The J gene is TRBJ1-2, the V gene TRBV24-1, with 9 bases identical to TRBD1. The V and J ends lost 2 bases and 5 bases, in that order; junction bases with no gene match: 2. CDR1 is KGHDR and CDR2 is SFDVKD in the germline V gene. This CDR3 is 14 amino acids long. CDR3 amino acids: CATSDSTGGYGYTF. As DNA, the CDR3 is TGTGCCACCAGTGATTCGACAGGGGGATATGGCTACACCTTC.

The rearrangement joins TRBV4-3 to TRBJ2-1; TRBD1 might be the D (7 bases). CDR3 length: 15 residues. Germline V CDR1 and CDR2: LGHNA, YSLEER. Deletions cut 0 bases from V and 12 bases from J, with 18 bases between. CDR3 amino acids: CASSQDWIGGGVQFF. The DNA for the CDR3 is TGCGCCAGCAGCCAAGATTGGATCGGAGGGGGCGTGCAGTTCTTC.

The V call is TRBV30, the J call TRBJ1-1, with 7 positions matching TRBD1. Germline V gene sequence: CDR1 GTSNPN, CDR2 SVGIG (reference sequence). The CDR3 has 14 residues. J was trimmed by 1 base and V by 6 bases; bases with no gene match: 8. Here the CDR3 reads CACPGQPANTEAFF. The CDR3 nucleotides are TGTGCCTGTCCGGGACAGCCGGCGAACACTGAAGCTTTCTTT. Using reference TRBV30 and TRBJ1-1 for the parts outside the CDR3, the full variable domain is SQTIHQWPATLVQPVGSPLSLECTVEGTSNPNLYWYRQAAGRGLQLLFYSVGIGQISSEVPQNLSASRPQDRQFILSSKKLLLSDSGFYLCACPGQPANTEAFFGQGTRLTVV.

This clonotype appeared many times. This chain links TRBV7-2 with TRBJ2-3, with TRBD2 matching over 8 bases. The germline V gene has CDR1 SGHTA and CDR2 FQGNSA. There are 15 residues in the CDR3. V gave up 5 bases and J gave up 3 bases; unmatched junction bases: 7. The CDR3 loop reads CASSLSGTRTDTQYF. The CDR3, as DNA: TGTGCCAGCAGCCTTAGCGGGACTAGGACAGATACGCAGTATTTT.

This clonotype was counted a few times. The V call is TRBV30, the J call TRBJ1-1; D is ambiguous. Per germline, CDR1 GTSNPN and CDR2 SVGIG (reference sequence). Trimming pared 2 bases from V and 4 bases from J, leaving 8 bases between. The CDR3 consists of 12 residues. CDR3 DNA sequence: TGTGCCTGGAGTCACGGATTCACTGAAGCTTTCTTT. This codes for CAWSHGFTEAFF.

The table lists this clonotype with many counts. This chain connects TRBV4-3 to TRBJ2-3, with D perhaps matching TRBD2 (6 bases). The V end lost 3 bases, the J end lost 0 bases, and 16 bases lay between the germline ends. The CDR3 has 17 amino acids. Germline V gene lookup returns CDR1 LGHNA and CDR2 YSLEER. The CDR3, as DNA: TGCGCCAGCAGCCAGGCAGTGGTGCGGGGAAGCACAGATACGCAGTATTTT. Translated: CASSQAVVRGSTDTQYF.

This clonotype was recorded at least ten times. This chain links TRBV7-2 with TRBJ1-2; 7 positions agree with TRBD1. The CDR3 has 14 amino acids. The germline CDR1 and CDR2 sequences are SGHTA and FQGNSA. V shed 5 bases, J shed 4 bases, and the junction held 7 bases outside the gene matches. The CDR3, as DNA: TGTGCCAGCAGCCTAATAGGGACAGCCTATGGCTACACCTTC. Protein product: CASSLIGTAYGYTF.

This clonotype came up a few times. The chain is built from TRBV5-4 and TRBJ2-3, with D maybe TRBD2 (7 bases). The CDR3 loop spans 16 amino acids. Trimming removed 4 bases at V and 2 bases at J, with 17 bases between. The germline CDR1 and CDR2 sequences are SGHNT and YYREEE (reference sequence). CDR3 bases: TGTGCCAGCAGCCCGAGGGGGGGCGAGATCACAGATACGCAGTATTTT. This translates into CASSPRGGEITDTQYF.

This clonotype came up a few times. The genes are TRBV5-5 and TRBJ2-7, with 8 bases identical to TRBD1. Per germline, CDR1 SGHKS and CDR2 YYEKEE (reference sequence). The CDR3 contains 15 residues. The V and J ends lost 4 bases and 2 bases, in that order; junction bases with no gene match: 8. This chain's CDR3 is CASSQGQGPAYEQYF. The CDR3 nucleotides read TGTGCCAGCAGCCAAGGACAGGGACCAGCCTACGAGCAGTACTTC.

This clonotype was detected ten times or more. V is TRBV5-6 and J is TRBJ2-5, with a possible D match to TRBD2 (6 bases). V was pared by 2 bases and J by 1 base, with 9 bases between. CDR3 size: 14 residues. CDR1 is SGHDT and CDR2 is YYEEEE in the germline V gene. The CDR3 nucleotides are TGTGCCAGCAGCTTTGGTAGCGGCCAAGAGACCCAGTACTTC. The encoded protein is CASSFGSGQETQYF.

Many counts were recorded for this clonotype. The CDR3: CASSFSGPNTEAFF. CDR3 DNA sequence: TGTGCCAGCAGTTTCTCAGGGCCGAACACTGAAGCTTTCTTT. This chain connects TRBV12-3 or TRBV12-4 to TRBJ1-1; TRBD1 might be the D (5 bases). The CDR3 runs 14 residues. Trimming took off 3 bases at V and 1 base at J, with 9 bases between the two ends.

The rearrangement links TRBV9 to TRBJ2-3; 9 bases line up with TRBD2. With V trimmed by 4 bases and J by 7 bases, 10 bases remained unmatched. Per the germline V gene, CDR1 is SGDLS and CDR2 is YYNGEE. The CDR3 is 15 residues long. Here the CDR3 DNA reads TGTGCCAGCAGCCCGACCGTGCGGGAGGGATATACGCAGTATTTT. Its protein is CASSPTVREGYTQYF.

This clonotype turned up a few times. The rearrangement uses TRBV25-1 and TRBJ1-2; tentative D call: TRBD1 (5 bases). V was pared by 8 bases and J by 3 bases, with 13 bases between. The V gene's germline CDR1 is MGHDK and CDR2 SYGVNS. There are 13 residues in the CDR3. The CDR3 region has the DNA TGTGCCAGCGCCCTCGGGACGGACTATGGCTACACCTTC. Translation: CASALGTDYGYTF.

This rearrangement joins TRBV14 to TRBJ2-3; D is perhaps TRBD2 (5 bases). V was trimmed by 1 base and J by 0 bases, leaving 17 bases between them. CDR3 length equals 18 residues. CDR1 is SGHDN and CDR2 is FVKESK in the germline V gene. CDR3 DNA sequence: TGTGCCAGCAGCCAAGGTGTCGGACTGTCGTTTAGCACAGATACGCAGTATTTT. This translates into CASSQGVGLSFSTDTQYF.

Comment on this clonotype: A much larger clone sits a single nucleotide away, making a read error possible. The chain combines TRBV7-2 with TRBJ2-3; D is perhaps TRBD1 or TRBD2 (5 bases each). With 3 bases removed from V and 7 bases from J, the gap between germline ends came to 11 bases. In germline, CDR1 is SGHTA, CDR2 FQGNSA. The length of the CDR3 is 13 residues. DNA for the CDR3: TGTGCCAGCAGCTTTGGGGGACCACATACGCAGTATTTT. Its protein is CASSFGGPHTQYF.

The chain recombines TRBV7-2 with TRBJ2-7; a possible D gene is TRBD1 (6 bases). The germline CDR1 and CDR2 sequences are SGHTA and FQGNSA. The CDR3 runs to 13 residues. The germline V and J ends were trimmed by 4 bases and 2 bases, with 9 bases remaining between them. The CDR3 DNA is TGTGCCAGCAGCTGGGGGCCCGCCTACGAGCAGTACTTC. It codes for CASSWGPAYEQYF.

In this sample, this clonotype turned up many times. The rearrangement joins TRBV12-3 or TRBV12-4 to TRBJ1-4; perhaps TRBD1 as D (5 bases). CDR3 length equals 13 residues. Trimming left V 0 bases short and J 7 bases short, with 6 bases between. CDR3 DNA sequence: TGTGCCAGCAGTTTAGCAGGGGCTGAAAAACTGTTTTTT. Protein: CASSLAGAEKLFF.

This clonotype has at least ten counts. The gene calls are TRBV4-1 and TRBJ2-1; 7 bases are a match to TRBD2. V shed 4 bases, J shed 0 bases, and the junction held 21 bases outside the gene matches. The germline V gene encodes CDR1 MGHRA and CDR2 YSYEKL. The CDR3 covers 21 residues. The DNA of the CDR3 is TGCGCCAGCAGCCCCCAGGTTGGCGGGAGAGTCATTTTAAGCTCCTACAATGAGCAGTTCTTC. It translates to CASSPQVGGRVILSSYNEQFF.

This clonotype was found many times. In DNA, the CDR3 is TGTGCCAGCAGCTTAATCGACCAAGCTTTCTTT. Its protein product is CASSLIDQAFF. The chain couples TRBV11-2 to TRBJ1-1; D gene unclear. The germline V gene encodes CDR1 SGHAT and CDR2 FQNNGV. This CDR3 comprises 11 residues. The V end was cut by 2 bases, the J end by 9 bases, with 7 bases between.